Below, one T cell receptor (beta chain) is given with its context. What it binds is unknown. There are 17 residues in the CDR3. Trimming shortened V by 2 bases and J by 0 bases, and 16 bases separated the two germline ends. The germline CDR1 and CDR2 sequences are SGHDN and FVKESK. The record originates from a study of T cell responses to AZD1222 COVID-19 vaccine. Regarding the study as a whole: It was only a handful of AZD1222 recipients who were seropositive at baseline. Scientists sampled the repertoires only once the peak T cell response had passed. Nearly half of unique spike-specific TCRs reportedly avoided B.1.351 and B.1.1.7 mutated regions.

TCRdb keeps only in-frame clones here, not all; method: immunoSEQ multiplex PCR. This sample has tens of thousands of clones; about 90% occur once, and the top ten carry 24%. The source material was peripheral blood, sampled on day 0 of AZD1222 vaccination. The V call is TRBV14, the J call TRBJ1-1; TRBD1 might be the D (6 bases). The TCR comes from an adult in good health. The CDR3 bases are TGTGCCAGCAGCCAAAATACAGGGTTTGTCATGAACACTGAAGCTTTCTTT. It translates to CASSQNTGFVMNTEAFF. The full variable domain, rest sourced from reference TRBV14 and TRBJ1-1, is EAGVTQFPSHSVIEKGQTVTLRCDPISGHDNLYWYRRVMGKEIKFLLHFVKESKQDESGMPNNRFLAERTGGTYSTLKVQPAELEDSGVYFCASSQNTGFVMNTEAFFGQGTRLTVV.